Listed here are 31 T cell receptor beta chains from one sample, sequenced in a study of response to subunit inactivated influenza vaccine (dated by TCRdb to 2016 to 2018). Library generation was performed with RT-PCR. Sequencing relied on an Illumina HiSeq 2500. TCRdb redid the processing of the public reads, applying fastp at Q25 and MiXCR, and retained in-frame beta chains. Rows are combined by CDR3 protein, so each entry shows the most common genes and DNA. The sample table holds under 200,000 distinct CDR3 sequences, of which approximately 12% were seen once. The leading ten clones occupy around 28% of the sample. The sample was also linked to a second study, of T cells expressing NK-cell markers. The second investigation adds: TCR beta cDNA libraries were prepared using 5'RACE template switching, which introduced a universal primer site and unique molecular identifiers.

Material: CD8+ T cells sorted from PBMCs, obtained about 13 days after vaccination. The receptors stem from a middle-aged man who received an inactivated influenza vaccine. Donor details come from another sample of the same person, matched by shared clones.

The CDR3 here is CASSPRMRAGTVPSDTQYF. CDR3 DNA sequence: TGTGCCAGCTCACCCCGGATGAGGGCGGGGACCGTTCCTTCGGATACGCAGTATTTT. The V gene is TRBV18, the J gene TRBJ2-3; D possibly corresponds to TRBD2 (6 bases). The ends were cut back, 3 bases at V and 6 bases at J, with 28 bases in the middle. Germline V gene lookup returns CDR1 KGHSH and CDR2 LQKENI. The CDR3 has 19 amino acids.

The rearrangement joins TRBV24-1 to TRBJ1-1; 8 nucleotides match TRBD1. The trim removed 4 bases at V and 4 bases at J, leaving 10 bases unmatched. Per the germline V gene, CDR1 is KGHDR and CDR2 is SFDVKD. The CDR3 runs to 16 residues. CDR3 nucleotides: TGTGCCACCAGTGAGGGGGTAAACAGGGGGACCACTGAAGCTTTCTTT. It encodes CATSEGVNRGTTEAFF.

The rearrangement links TRBV11-2 to TRBJ1-2; 7 bases match TRBD1. The V gene's germline CDR1 is SGHAT and CDR2 FQNNGV. The CDR3 has 15 amino acids. The V segment lost 6 bases and the J segment 4 bases; nucleotides outside the gene matches: 11. The CDR3 DNA reads as TGTGCCAGCAGTACAGGGGCGGAGGCCTTCTATGGCTACACCTTC. This encodes CASSTGAEAFYGYTF.

The rearrangement uses TRBV5-1 and TRBJ2-3, with no clear D. Trimming took off 0 bases at V and 3 bases at J, with 5 bases between the two ends. The CDR3 is made up of 13 amino acids. CDR1 is SGHRS and CDR2 is YFSETQ in the germline V gene. The CDR3 nucleotides are TGCGCCAGCAGCTTGGACGGGACAGATACGCAGTATTTT. Protein sequence: CASSLDGTDTQYF. The full variable domain, completed using reference TRBV5-1 and TRBJ2-3, is KAGVTQTPRYLIKTRGQQVTLSCSPISGHRSVSWYQQTPGQGLQFLFEYFSETQRNKGNFPGRFSGRQFSNSRSEMNVSTLELGDSALYLCASSLDGTDTQYFGPGTRLTVL.

This chain connects TRBV7-9 to TRBJ2-3, with TRBD2 identical over 10 bases. The CDR3 runs 16 residues. V gave up 4 bases and J gave up 2 bases; unmatched junction bases: 6. Germline CDR1 is SEHNR and CDR2 is FQNEAQ (reference sequence). DNA of the CDR3: TGTGCCAGCAGCTCGAAAGCGGGAGGGCCCACAGATACGCAGTATTTT. Protein product: CASSSKAGGPTDTQYF.

The chain employs TRBV12-3 or TRBV12-4 and TRBJ2-3; 7 positions agree with TRBD1. The CDR3 is 14 residues long. The junction had 7 bases not matched to a gene; V was cut back by 6 bases and J by 4 bases. The CDR3 bases are TGTGCCAGCAGGCTACAGGGGTGGGCAGATACGCAGTATTTT. It yields the protein CASRLQGWADTQYF.

This clonotype was seen ten or more times. The chain links TRBV7-9 to TRBJ2-5; D perhaps matches TRBD1 (5 bases). Germline loops: CDR1 SEHNR, CDR2 FQNEAQ (reference sequence). The CDR3 runs to 15 residues. With 3 bases removed from V and 1 base from J, the gap between germline ends came to 12 bases. CDR3 bases: TGTGCCAGCAGCTTGACCTTCGACAGCCAAGAGACCCAGTACTTC. Translation gives CASSLTFDSQETQYF.

This clonotype was counted between two and nine times. The gene calls are TRBV5-6 and TRBJ2-7; TRBD1 matches 10 bases. In germline, CDR1 is SGHDT, CDR2 YYEEEE. This CDR3 comprises 15 residues. The J segment lost 2 bases and the V segment lost 4 bases, leaving 6 bases of the junction unmatched. The CDR3 DNA follows: TGTGCCAGCAGCACCGGGACAGGGGACCCCTACGAGCAGTACTTC. Translation gives CASSTGTGDPYEQYF. Full variable domain (remainder filled in from reference TRBV5-6 and TRBJ2-7): DAGVTQSPTHLIKTRGQQVTLRCSPKSGHDTVSWYQQALGQGPQFIFQYYEEEERQRGNFPDRFSGHQFPNYSSELNVNALLLGDSALYLCASSTGTGDPYEQYFGPGTRLTVT.

The rearrangement uses TRBV20-1 and TRBJ2-1; 10 nucleotides line up with TRBD2. The germline V gene has CDR1 DFQATT and CDR2 SNEGSKA (reference sequence). After removal of 2 bases from V and 0 bases from J, the junction contained 7 bases not matched to a gene. The CDR3 runs to 17 residues. In DNA, the CDR3 is TGCAGTGCTAGACCACCGCCTAGCGGGAGCTCCTACAATGAGCAGTTCTTC. It specifies CSARPPPSGSSYNEQFF.

The chain has TRBV7-9 and TRBJ2-7; no clear D. CDR3 length: 12 residues. The germline CDR1 and CDR2 sequences are SEHNR and FQNEAQ (reference sequence). V was trimmed by 5 bases and J by 4 bases, leaving 9 bases between them. The CDR3 loop reads CASSQLFYEQYF. In DNA, the CDR3 is TGTGCCAGCAGCCAGCTTTTTTACGAGCAGTACTTC.

This clonotype was counted at least ten times. The chain couples TRBV6-2 or TRBV6-3 to TRBJ1-1; TRBD1 matches at 9 bases. This CDR3 is 14 amino acids long. Per the germline V gene, CDR1 is MNHEY and CDR2 is SVGEGT. The V and J ends lost 5 bases and 3 bases, in that order; junction bases with no gene match: 4. CDR3 sequence reads: CASSPDRGYTEAFF. CDR3 nucleotide sequence: TGTGCCAGCAGTCCGGACAGGGGTTACACTGAAGCTTTCTTT.

The table lists this clonotype with many counts. This chain connects TRBV28 to TRBJ2-2, with D unresolved. The germline V and J ends were trimmed by 8 bases and 6 bases, with 22 bases remaining between them. Germline V lookup: CDR1 MDHEN, CDR2 SYDVKM. The CDR3 totals 16 residues. CDR3 sequence: CASLGLVELGAGELFF. Here the CDR3 DNA reads TGTGCCAGCCTGGGCCTAGTAGAGTTGGGCGCCGGGGAGCTGTTTTTT.

This clonotype was detected only a few times. The rearrangement joins TRBV6-5 to TRBJ1-2, with 7 bases fitting TRBD1. Germline V lookup: CDR1 MNHEY, CDR2 SVGAGI. CDR3 size: 17 residues. V gave up 0 bases and J gave up 3 bases; unmatched junction bases: 10. CDR3 nucleotide sequence: TGTGCCAGCAGTTACTCAATCCTGACAGGGAGCGACTATGGCTACACCTTC. Translated, it gives CASSYSILTGSDYGYTF.

The chain combines TRBV7-9 with TRBJ2-7, with 7 bases matching TRBD1. V lost 2 bases and J lost 4; bases outside the gene matches: 5. The CDR3 contains 14 residues. Germline V gene lookup returns CDR1 SEHNR and CDR2 FQNEAQ (reference sequence). The CDR3 protein is CASSLTGVWYEQYF. CDR3 bases: TGTGCCAGCAGCTTAACAGGGGTTTGGTACGAGCAGTACTTC.

This clonotype was detected a few times. The chain combines TRBV7-3 with TRBJ2-1; possibly TRBD1 for D (5 bases). Looked up from germline, CDR1 is SGHTA and CDR2 is FQGTGA. The V end was cut by 3 bases, the J end by 3 bases, with 12 bases between. The CDR3 sequence is 15 residues long. CDR3 amino acids: CASSFGQGVYNEQFF. CDR3 nucleotide sequence: TGTGCCAGCAGCTTTGGGCAGGGCGTCTACAATGAGCAGTTCTTC.

This clonotype has a handful of counts. The rearrangement links TRBV5-5 to TRBJ2-2; D perhaps matches TRBD1 (6 bases). Germline CDR1 and CDR2: SGHKS and YYEKEE (reference sequence). The CDR3 contains 15 residues. V dropped 4 bases and J dropped 4 bases, with 14 bases sitting between them. In nucleotides, the CDR3 is TGTGCCAGCAGCCCGGCTGACAGGCCCACCGGGGAGCTGTTTTTT. Amino acids: CASSPADRPTGELFF.

The CDR3 protein is CASSLGGYVSFSLNEQFF. The CDR3 DNA follows: TGTGCCAGCAGCTTAGGCGGATACGTGAGTTTCTCCTTGAATGAGCAGTTCTTC. The V gene is TRBV11-2, the J gene TRBJ2-1; D is unclear. The V end lost 1 base, the J end lost 7 bases, and 23 bases lay between the germline ends. The CDR3 covers 18 residues. Germline values: CDR1 SGHAT, CDR2 FQNNGV.

The V gene is TRBV9, the J gene TRBJ2-6; D call uncertain. The V gene lost 3 bases and the J gene lost 2 bases, with 12 bases spanning the gap. This CDR3 has 16 amino acids. Germline CDR1 reads SGDLS; CDR2 reads YYNGEE. CDR3 protein: CASSGSIGTGANVLTF. CDR3 coding DNA: TGTGCCAGCAGCGGTAGTATAGGTACTGGGGCCAACGTCCTGACTTTC.

In its sample, this clonotype was seen a few times. The chain couples TRBV9 to TRBJ2-1; 11 nucleotides align to TRBD1. This CDR3 has 14 residues. V lost 3 bases and J lost 9; bases outside the gene matches: 5. Germline V gene data show CDR1 as SGDLS and CDR2 as YYNGEE. The CDR3 nucleotides are TGTGCCAGCAGCGCGACCGGGACAGGGGGTGAGCAGTTCTTC. This sequence encodes CASSATGTGGEQFF.

This clonotype was detected only a few times. V gene TRBV7-2 combines with J gene TRBJ1-5; D is undetermined. CDR3 size: 12 residues. Germline V gives CDR1 SGHTA, CDR2 FQGNSA. The V gene lost 3 bases and the J gene lost 10 bases, with 10 bases spanning the gap. CDR3 sequence reads: CASSFPLGPQHF. The CDR3 DNA sequence: TGTGCCAGCAGCTTCCCGTTAGGTCCCCAGCATTTT. Using reference TRBV7-2 and TRBJ1-5 for the parts outside the CDR3, the full variable domain is GAGVSQSPSNKVTEKGKDVELRCDPISGHTALYWYRQSLGQGLEFLIYFQGNSAPDKSGLPSDRFSAERTGGSVSTLTIQRTQQEDSAVYLCASSFPLGPQHFGDGTRLSIL.

This clonotype was seen a handful of times. CDR3 nucleotides: TGTGCCAGCAGCTTAGGCCTGGGCGGGAGAGGTGAAAAACTGTTTTTT. Residues: CASSLGLGGRGEKLFF. The V and J genes are TRBV13 and TRBJ1-4, with D uncertain. The V gene lost 0 bases and the J gene lost 7 bases, with 15 bases spanning the gap. The germline gives CDR1 PRHDT, CDR2 FYEKMQ (reference sequence). The CDR3 spans 16 residues.

This clonotype was observed a few times. The chain is built from TRBV7-9 and TRBJ2-3, with D possibly matching TRBD2 (6 bases). Between the trimmed V and J ends, which lost 4 bases and 1 base, there was a span of 18 bases. Looked up from germline, CDR1 is SEHNR and CDR2 is FQNEAQ (reference sequence). The CDR3 runs to 17 residues. CDR3 in DNA: TGTGCCAGCAGCTCCTCCAATGGACTATCCCGCACAGATACGCAGTATTTT. This codes for CASSSSNGLSRTDTQYF.

The CDR3 DNA follows: TGCGCCAGCAGCCAAGGTTCGGATACGCAGTATTTT. It codes for CASSQGSDTQYF. This sequence joins TRBV4-1 and TRBJ2-3; no definite D call. The V gene's germline CDR1 is MGHRA and CDR2 YSYEKL. V was cut by 1 base and J by 6 bases, with 5 bases left in between. The CDR3 runs to 12 residues.

This clonotype was observed a few times. The V gene is TRBV29-1, the J gene TRBJ1-1; D is perhaps TRBD1 (6 bases). Germline values: CDR1 SQVTM, CDR2 ANQGSEA. CDR3 length equals 10 residues. V was trimmed by 4 bases and J by 11 bases, leaving 11 bases between them. CDR3 in DNA: TGCAGCGTTGGCGAGACAGGTGCTTTCTTT. This encodes CSVGETGAFF. Full variable domain (missing parts from reference TRBV29-1 and TRBJ1-1): SAVISQKPSRDICQRGTSLTIQCQVDSQVTMMFWYRQQPGQSLTLIATANQGSEATYESGFVIDKFPISRPNLTFSTLTVSNMSPEDSSIYLCSVGETGAFFGQGTRLTVV.

This clonotype turned up a few times. The V gene is TRBV7-9, the J gene TRBJ1-1; 8 bases align to TRBD1. V was clipped by 5 bases and J by 8 bases; unmatched bases: 13. The length of the CDR3 is 15 residues. Germline V lookup: CDR1 SEHNR, CDR2 FQNEAQ (reference sequence). The CDR3 sequence is CASSLSGSGGEEAFF. The CDR3, as DNA: TGTGCCAGCAGCCTGAGCGGGTCAGGGGGCGAAGAAGCTTTCTTT.

The chain combines TRBV7-9 with TRBJ2-3; the D call may be TRBD1 or TRBD2 (5 bases each). Germline lookup yields CDR1 SEHNR and CDR2 FQNEAQ (reference sequence). V was pared by 2 bases and J by 1 base, with 7 bases between. This CDR3 is 14 amino acids long. The CDR3 region has the DNA TGTGCCAGCAGCTTATGGGACCGCACAGATACGCAGTATTTT. It codes for CASSLWDRTDTQYF.

The chain couples TRBV10-3 to TRBJ1-1; a possible D gene is TRBD1 (6 bases). The CDR3 is 13 amino acids. Trimming shortened V by 7 bases and J by 3 bases, and 12 bases separated the two germline ends. In germline, CDR1 is ENHRY, CDR2 SYGVKD. Here the CDR3 reads CAIMAGVDTEAFF. The CDR3 bases are TGTGCCATCATGGCAGGGGTGGACACTGAAGCTTTCTTT.

This rearrangement joins TRBV20-1 to TRBJ2-7; 8 bases fit TRBD2. The CDR3 is 15 residues long. Germline V lookup: CDR1 DFQATT, CDR2 SNEGSKA (reference sequence). With 0 bases clipped from V and 1 base from J, the junction kept 5 bases outside the gene matches. CDR3 nucleotide sequence: TGCAGTGCTAGAGATGTGCGGGGGGTATCCTACGAGCAGTACTTC. Its protein product is CSARDVRGVSYEQYF.

The chain couples TRBV27 to TRBJ2-7; 13 bases are a match to TRBD2. The CDR3 has 15 amino acids. CDR1 is MNHEY, CDR2 SMNVEV, per germline (reference sequence). V shed 5 bases, J shed 9 bases, and the junction held 10 bases outside the gene matches. CDR3 nucleotides: TGTGCCAGCAGTCTAGGGACTAGCGGGACTCACGTGCAGTACTTC. It yields the protein CASSLGTSGTHVQYF.

This clonotype appeared many times. The rearrangement uses TRBV11-2 and TRBJ2-1; D may be TRBD1 (5 bases). The germline gives CDR1 SGHAT, CDR2 FQNNGV. The V end lost 1 base, the J end lost 2 bases, and 6 bases lay between the germline ends. The CDR3 spans 14 residues. This CDR3 is CASSLAGPYNEQFF. As DNA, the CDR3 is TGTGCCAGCAGCTTAGCAGGGCCCTACAATGAGCAGTTCTTC.

The chain couples TRBV19 to TRBJ2-1; D possibly corresponds to TRBD1 (5 bases). The germline gives CDR1 LNHDA, CDR2 SQIVND (reference sequence). The CDR3 sequence is 14 residues long. V was trimmed by 5 bases and J by 6 bases, leaving 14 bases between them. The CDR3 DNA reads as TGTGCCAGTAGTTGGGCAGGGCCCCGCAATGAGCAGTTCTTC. Protein sequence: CASSWAGPRNEQFF.